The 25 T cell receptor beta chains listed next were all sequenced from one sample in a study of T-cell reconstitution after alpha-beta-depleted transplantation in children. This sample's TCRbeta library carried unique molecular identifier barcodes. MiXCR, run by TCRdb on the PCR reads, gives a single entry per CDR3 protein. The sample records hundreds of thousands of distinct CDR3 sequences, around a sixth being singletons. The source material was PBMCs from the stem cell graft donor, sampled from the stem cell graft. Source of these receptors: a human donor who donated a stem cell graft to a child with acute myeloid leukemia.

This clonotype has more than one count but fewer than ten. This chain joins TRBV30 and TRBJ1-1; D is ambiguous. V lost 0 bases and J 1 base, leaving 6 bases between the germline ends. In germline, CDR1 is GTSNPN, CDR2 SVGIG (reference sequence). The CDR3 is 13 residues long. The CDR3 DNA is TGTGCCTGGAGTGTAATTGCGAACACTGAAGCTTTCTTT. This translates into CAWSVIANTEAFF.

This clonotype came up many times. Here the CDR3 DNA reads TGCAGTGCTGCCCCTGGCTTCCCTGAAGCTTTCTTT. It specifies CSAAPGFPEAFF. The chain links TRBV20-1 to TRBJ1-1; unclear D gene. Trimming left V 5 bases short and J 6 bases short, with 13 bases between. The CDR3 consists of 12 residues. The germline gives CDR1 DFQATT, CDR2 SNEGSKA (reference sequence).

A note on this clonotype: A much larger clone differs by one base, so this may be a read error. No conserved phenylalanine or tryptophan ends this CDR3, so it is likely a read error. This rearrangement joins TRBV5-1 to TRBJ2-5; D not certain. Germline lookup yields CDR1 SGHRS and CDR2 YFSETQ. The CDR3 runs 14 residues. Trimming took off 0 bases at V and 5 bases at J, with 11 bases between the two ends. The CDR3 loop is CASSLGSLEETQYV. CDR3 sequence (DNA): TGCGCCAGCAGCTTGGGGTCACTTGAGGAGACCCAGTACGTC.

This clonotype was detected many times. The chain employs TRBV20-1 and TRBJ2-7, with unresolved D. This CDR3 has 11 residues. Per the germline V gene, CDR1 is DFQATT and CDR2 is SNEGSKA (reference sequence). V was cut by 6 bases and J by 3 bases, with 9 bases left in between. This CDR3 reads CSARKDYEQYV. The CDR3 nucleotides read TGCAGTGCCCGTAAGGACTACGAGCAGTACGTC.

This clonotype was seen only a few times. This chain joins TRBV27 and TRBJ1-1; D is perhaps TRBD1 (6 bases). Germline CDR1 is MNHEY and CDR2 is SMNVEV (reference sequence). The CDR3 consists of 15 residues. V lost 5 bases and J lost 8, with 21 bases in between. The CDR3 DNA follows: TGTGCCAGCAGTCCAACTATGAGCGGTAGGGGGGAAGCTTTCTTT. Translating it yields CASSPTMSGRGEAFF.

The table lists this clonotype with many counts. The CDR3 DNA is TGCAGTGCTAGCGAGGCAGAGGCCTACGAGCAGTACTTC. Translated: CSASEAEAYEQYF. This chain connects TRBV20-1 to TRBJ2-7, with unresolved D. V shed 3 bases and J shed 2 bases, with 11 bases lying between them. The CDR3 runs to 13 residues. The germline V gene encodes CDR1 DFQATT and CDR2 SNEGSKA (reference sequence).

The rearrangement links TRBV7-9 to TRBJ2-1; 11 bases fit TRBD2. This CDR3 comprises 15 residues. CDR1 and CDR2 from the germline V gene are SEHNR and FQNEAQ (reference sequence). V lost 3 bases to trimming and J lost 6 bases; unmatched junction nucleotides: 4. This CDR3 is CASSLVTSGINEQFF. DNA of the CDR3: TGTGCCAGCAGCTTGGTGACTAGCGGGATCAATGAGCAGTTCTTC.

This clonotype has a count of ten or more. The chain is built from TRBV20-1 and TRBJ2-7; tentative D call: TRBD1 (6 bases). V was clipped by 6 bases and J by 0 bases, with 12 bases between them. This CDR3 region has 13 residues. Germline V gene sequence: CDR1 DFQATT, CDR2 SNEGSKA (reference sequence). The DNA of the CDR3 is TGCAGTGCCCCCGACAGGACCTCCTACGAGCAGTACTTC. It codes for CSAPDRTSYEQYF.

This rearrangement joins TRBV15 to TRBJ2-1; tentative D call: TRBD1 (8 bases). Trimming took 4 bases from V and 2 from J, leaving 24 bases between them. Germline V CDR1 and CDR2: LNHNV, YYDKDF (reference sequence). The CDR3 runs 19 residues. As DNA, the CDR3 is TGTGCCACCAGCAAAGCGGGACAGGTCGCTGGAAGCCCCTACAATGAGCAGTTCTTC. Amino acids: CATSKAGQVAGSPYNEQFF. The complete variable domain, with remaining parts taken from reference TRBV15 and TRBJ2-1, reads DAMVIQNPRYQVTQFGKPVTLSCSQTLNHNVMYWYQQKSSQAPKLLFHYYDKDFNNEADTPDNFQSRRPNTSFCFLDIRSPGLGDTAMYLCATSKAGQVAGSPYNEQFFGPGTRLTVL.

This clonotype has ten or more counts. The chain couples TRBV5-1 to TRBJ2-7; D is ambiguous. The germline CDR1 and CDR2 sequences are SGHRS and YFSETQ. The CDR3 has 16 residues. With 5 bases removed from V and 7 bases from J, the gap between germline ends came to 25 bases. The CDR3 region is CASSPGPSFPEEEQYF. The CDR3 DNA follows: TGCGCCAGCAGTCCCGGGCCCTCCTTTCCCGAGGAGGAGCAGTACTTC.

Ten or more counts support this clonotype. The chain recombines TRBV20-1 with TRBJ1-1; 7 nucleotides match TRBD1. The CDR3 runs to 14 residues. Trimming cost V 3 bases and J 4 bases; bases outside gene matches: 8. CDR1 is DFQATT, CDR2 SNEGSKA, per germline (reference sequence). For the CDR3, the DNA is TGCAGTGCTAGCCCGACAGGGTGGGGCACTGAAGCTTTCTTT. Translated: CSASPTGWGTEAFF.

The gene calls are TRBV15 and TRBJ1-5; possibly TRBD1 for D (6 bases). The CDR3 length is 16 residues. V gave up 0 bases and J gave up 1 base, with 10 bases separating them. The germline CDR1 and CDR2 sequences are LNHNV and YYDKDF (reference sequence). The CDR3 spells CATSRDRTASNQPQHF. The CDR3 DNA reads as TGTGCCACCAGCAGAGATCGGACAGCCAGCAATCAGCCCCAGCATTTT.

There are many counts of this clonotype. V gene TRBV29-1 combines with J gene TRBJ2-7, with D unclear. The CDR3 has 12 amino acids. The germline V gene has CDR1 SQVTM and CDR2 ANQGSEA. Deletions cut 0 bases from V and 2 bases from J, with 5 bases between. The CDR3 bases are TGCAGCGTTGAAGATGCCCCCTACGAGCAGTACTTC. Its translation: CSVEDAPYEQYF.

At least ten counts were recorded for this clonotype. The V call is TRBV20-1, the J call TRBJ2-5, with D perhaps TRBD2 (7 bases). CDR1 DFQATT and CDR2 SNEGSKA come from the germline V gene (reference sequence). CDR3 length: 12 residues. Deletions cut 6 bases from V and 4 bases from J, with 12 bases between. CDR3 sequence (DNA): TGCAGTGCAAAGGGGGGGCGAGAGACCCAGTACTTC. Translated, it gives CSAKGGRETQYF.

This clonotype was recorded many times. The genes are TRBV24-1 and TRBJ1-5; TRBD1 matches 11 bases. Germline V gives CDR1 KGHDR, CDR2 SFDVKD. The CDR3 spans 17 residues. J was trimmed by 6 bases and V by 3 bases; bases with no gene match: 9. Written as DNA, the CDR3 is TGTGCCACCAGTGATGGTCAAGGACAGGGGGCTTTTCAGCCCCAGCATTTT. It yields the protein CATSDGQGQGAFQPQHF.

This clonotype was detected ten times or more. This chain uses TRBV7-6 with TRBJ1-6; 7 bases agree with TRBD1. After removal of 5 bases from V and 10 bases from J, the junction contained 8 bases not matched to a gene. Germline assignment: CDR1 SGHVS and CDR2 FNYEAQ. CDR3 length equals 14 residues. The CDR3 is CASSRDRVESPLHF. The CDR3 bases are TGTGCCAGCAGCCGCGACAGGGTGGAATCACCCCTCCACTTT.

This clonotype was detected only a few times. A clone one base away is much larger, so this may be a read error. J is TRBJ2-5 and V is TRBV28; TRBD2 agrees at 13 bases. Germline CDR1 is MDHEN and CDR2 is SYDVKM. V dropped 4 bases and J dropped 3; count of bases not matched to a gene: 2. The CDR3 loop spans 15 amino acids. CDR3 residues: CASSSGTSGEETQYF. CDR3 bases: TGTGCCAGCAGTTCCGGGACTAGCGGGGAAGAGACCCAGTACTTC.

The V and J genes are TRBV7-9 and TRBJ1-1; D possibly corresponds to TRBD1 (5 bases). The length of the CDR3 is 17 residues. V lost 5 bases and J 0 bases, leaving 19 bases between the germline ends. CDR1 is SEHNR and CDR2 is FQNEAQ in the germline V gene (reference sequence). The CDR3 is CASSPPFSRELNTEAFF. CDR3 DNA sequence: TGTGCCAGCAGCCCTCCCTTCTCCAGGGAGTTGAACACTGAAGCTTTCTTT.

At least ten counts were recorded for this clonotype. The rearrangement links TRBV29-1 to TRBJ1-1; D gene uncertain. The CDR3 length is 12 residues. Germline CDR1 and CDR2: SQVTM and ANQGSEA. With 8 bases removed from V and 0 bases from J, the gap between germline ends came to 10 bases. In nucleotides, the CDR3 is TGCAGCCCGAGCGAGTTGAACACTGAAGCTTTCTTT. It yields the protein CSPSELNTEAFF.

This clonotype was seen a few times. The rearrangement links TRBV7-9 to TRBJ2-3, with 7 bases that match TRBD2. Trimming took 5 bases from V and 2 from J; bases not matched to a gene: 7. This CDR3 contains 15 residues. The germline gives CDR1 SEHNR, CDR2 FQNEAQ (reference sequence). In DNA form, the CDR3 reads TGTGCCAGCAGCATTATAGCGGGCGTCACAGATACGCAGTATTTT. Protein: CASSIIAGVTDTQYF.

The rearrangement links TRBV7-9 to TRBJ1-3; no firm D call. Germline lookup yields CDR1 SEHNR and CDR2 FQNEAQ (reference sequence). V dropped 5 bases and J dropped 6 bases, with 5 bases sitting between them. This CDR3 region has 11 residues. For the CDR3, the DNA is TGTGCCAGCAGCCGACAAAACACCATATATTTT. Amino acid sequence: CASSRQNTIYF. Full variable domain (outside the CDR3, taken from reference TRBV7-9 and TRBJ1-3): DTGVSQNPRHKITKRGQNVTFRCDPISEHNRLYWYRQTLGQGPEFLTYFQNEAQLEKSRLLSDRFSAERPKGSFSTLEIQRTEQGDSAMYLCASSRQNTIYFGEGSWLTVV.

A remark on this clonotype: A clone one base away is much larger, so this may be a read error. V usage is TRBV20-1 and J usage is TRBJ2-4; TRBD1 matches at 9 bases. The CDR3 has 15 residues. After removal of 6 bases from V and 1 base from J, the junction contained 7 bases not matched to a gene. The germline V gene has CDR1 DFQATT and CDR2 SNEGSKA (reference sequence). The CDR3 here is CSARDRDGAKNIQYF. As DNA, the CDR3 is TGCAGTGCAAGGGACAGGGATGGGGCCAAAAACATTCAGTACTTC.

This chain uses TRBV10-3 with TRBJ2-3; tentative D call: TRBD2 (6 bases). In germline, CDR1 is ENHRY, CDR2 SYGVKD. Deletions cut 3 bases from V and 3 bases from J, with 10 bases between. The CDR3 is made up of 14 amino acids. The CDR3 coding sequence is TGTGCCATCAGTGATGGAGGGTGGACAGATACGCAGTATTTT. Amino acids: CAISDGGWTDTQYF.

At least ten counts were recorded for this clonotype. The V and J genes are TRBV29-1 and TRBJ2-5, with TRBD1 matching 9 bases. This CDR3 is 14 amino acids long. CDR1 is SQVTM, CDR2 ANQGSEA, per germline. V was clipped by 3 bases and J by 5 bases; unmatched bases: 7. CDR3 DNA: TGCAGCGTTGAGAGACAGGGGGAATTGGAGACCCAGTACTTC. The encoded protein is CSVERQGELETQYF.

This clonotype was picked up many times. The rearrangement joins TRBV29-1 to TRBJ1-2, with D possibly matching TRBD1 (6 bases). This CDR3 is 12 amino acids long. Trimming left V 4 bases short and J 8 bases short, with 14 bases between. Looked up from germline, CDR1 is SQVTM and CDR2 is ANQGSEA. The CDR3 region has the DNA TGCAGCGTTGGTGCAGGGGTGGGGGGCTACACCTTC. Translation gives CSVGAGVGGYTF.